Shown below are 26 T cell receptor beta chains from a single sample sequenced in a study of T cell responses to AZD1222 COVID-19 vaccine. Generated by immunoSEQ multiplex PCR, the TCRdb table keeps only in-frame clones and is missing some. The sample carries about 120,000 clones, approximately 90% recorded once. The specimen was peripheral blood, collected on day 0 of AZD1222 vaccination. The receptors come from an adult in good health.

The chain couples TRBV30 to TRBJ2-7; D may be TRBD1 (6 bases). The CDR3 length is 12 residues. Germline V gene sequence: CDR1 GTSNPN, CDR2 SVGIG (reference sequence). V dropped 2 bases and J dropped 11 bases, with 16 bases sitting between them. CDR3 bases: TGTGCCTGGAGTCCTGAGGACAGAGCTGAGTACTTC. This encodes CAWSPEDRAEYF.

The chain is built from TRBV19 and TRBJ1-5, with 11 bases matching TRBD1. The J segment lost 7 bases and the V segment lost 4 bases, leaving 9 bases of the junction unmatched. Germline CDR1 is LNHDA and CDR2 is SQIVND (reference sequence). The CDR3 is 16 amino acids. The CDR3 DNA follows: TGTGCCAGTAGTACTTCGGACAGGGGGCGGGTGCAGCCCCAGCATTTT. It yields the protein CASSTSDRGRVQPQHF.

The V and J genes are TRBV4-2 and TRBJ1-2; D not certain. The CDR3 covers 11 residues. Trimming shortened V by 0 bases and J by 8 bases, and 4 bases separated the two germline ends. Germline V gene data show CDR1 as LGHNA and CDR2 as YNFKEQ. The CDR3 DNA reads TGTGCCAGCAGCCAAGAGTCCGGCTACACCTTC. Its protein is CASSQESGYTF.

The chain couples TRBV15 to TRBJ2-7; D not resolved. Per germline, CDR1 LNHNV and CDR2 YYDKDF (reference sequence). The CDR3 has 15 amino acids. The V end was cut by 0 bases, the J end by 1 base, with 10 bases between. The chain's CDR3 is CATSRDRAGSYEQYF. DNA for the CDR3: TGTGCCACCAGCAGAGATAGGGCCGGATCCTACGAGCAGTACTTC.

The V call is TRBV29-1, the J call TRBJ2-5; D unclear. Trimming took 5 bases from V and 4 from J, leaving 14 bases between them. Germline V gives CDR1 SQVTM, CDR2 ANQGSEA. The CDR3 is 13 residues long. The CDR3 coding sequence is TGCAGCGTTTCTGGACCTAACGGAGAGACCCAGTACTTC. Its translation: CSVSGPNGETQYF.

The CDR3 loop reads CASSFGVDYGYTF. The CDR3 nucleotides are TGTGCCAGCAGTTTTGGGGTTGACTATGGCTACACCTTC. V gene TRBV12-3 or TRBV12-4 combines with J gene TRBJ1-2; D uncertain. This CDR3 region has 13 residues. Trimming removed 3 bases from V and 3 bases from J, with 8 bases in between.

The CDR3: CASSYAGMLGNTIYF. The CDR3 nucleotides read TGTGCCAGCAGTTACGCGGGAATGCTCGGAAACACCATATATTTT. The rearrangement uses TRBV6-5 and TRBJ1-3; D gene uncertain. CDR3 length: 15 residues. V was clipped by 2 bases and J by 4 bases, with 12 bases between them. Germline V gene lookup returns CDR1 MNHEY and CDR2 SVGAGI.

The V and J genes are TRBV20-1 and TRBJ1-2; no firm D call. CDR3 size: 11 residues. The germline gives CDR1 DFQATT, CDR2 SNEGSKA (reference sequence). The CDR3 spells CGTWIGSGYTF. In nucleotides, the CDR3 is TGCGGAACATGGATCGGCAGTGGCTACACCTTC.

The gene calls are TRBV6-5 and TRBJ1-5; 12 bases fit TRBD1. The length of the CDR3 is 15 residues. CDR1 and CDR2 from the germline V gene are MNHEY and SVGAGI. The J segment lost 3 bases and the V segment lost 5 bases, leaving 2 bases of the junction unmatched. The CDR3 sequence is CASSRDRGHNQPQHF. DNA of the CDR3: TGTGCCAGCAGTCGGGACAGGGGGCACAATCAGCCCCAGCATTTT.

The chain combines TRBV28 with TRBJ1-5; 10 bases match TRBD1. The V gene's germline CDR1 is MDHEN and CDR2 SYDVKM. The CDR3 runs to 14 residues. Losses at the gene ends were 5 bases for V and 7 bases for J; bases not matched to a gene: 5. The CDR3 is CASSMTGGEQPQHF. The CDR3 nucleotides are TGTGCCAGCAGTATGACAGGGGGCGAGCAGCCCCAGCATTTT.

The rearrangement uses TRBV4-3 and TRBJ1-4; possibly TRBD1 for D (5 bases). With 0 bases removed from V and 0 bases from J, the gap between germline ends came to 11 bases. CDR3 length equals 17 residues. Germline CDR1 reads LGHNA; CDR2 reads YSLEER. CDR3 DNA sequence: TGCGCCAGCAGCCAAGATTCCCCCAGGGCAACTAATGAAAAACTGTTTTTT. Amino acid sequence: CASSQDSPRATNEKLFF.

V usage is TRBV27 and J usage is TRBJ2-5, with D perhaps matching TRBD2 (6 bases). The length of the CDR3 is 14 residues. Deletions cut 6 bases from V and 4 bases from J, with 15 bases between. Germline loops: CDR1 MNHEY, CDR2 SMNVEV (reference sequence). CDR3 amino acids: CASSPAGRRETQYF. In nucleotides, the CDR3 is TGTGCCAGCAGCCCCGCGGGGCGCAGAGAGACCCAGTACTTC.

This chain links TRBV7-6 with TRBJ2-4, with D hard to call. Germline assignment: CDR1 SGHVS and CDR2 FNYEAQ. There are 16 residues in the CDR3. Deletions cut 1 base from V and 8 bases from J, with 18 bases between. The DNA for the CDR3 is TGTGCCAGCAGCTTAGGGTGGGGTGGAAGATTGGACATTCAGTACTTC. Encoded protein: CASSLGWGGRLDIQYF. Supplemented by reference TRBV7-6 and TRBJ2-4, the full variable domain reads GAGVSQSPRYKVTKRGQDVALRCDPISGHVSLYWYRQALGQGPEFLTYFNYEAQQDKSGLPNDRFSAERPEGSISTLTIQRTEQRDSAMYRCASSLGWGGRLDIQYFGAGTRLSVL.

The rearrangement links TRBV19 to TRBJ2-7, with 8 bases lining up with TRBD1. This CDR3 region has 14 residues. V dropped 5 bases and J dropped 3; count of bases not matched to a gene: 6. Germline assignment: CDR1 LNHDA and CDR2 SQIVND (reference sequence). The CDR3 loop is CASSSRTGNYEQYF. The DNA for the CDR3 is TGTGCCAGTAGTTCCCGGACAGGGAACTACGAGCAGTACTTC.

This clone occurred once. J is TRBJ2-7 and V is TRBV19; no reliable D call. Germline values: CDR1 LNHDA, CDR2 SQIVND (reference sequence). Trimming shortened V by 1 base and J by 3 bases, and 10 bases separated the two germline ends. The CDR3 length is 14 residues. The CDR3 protein is CASSIGNIGYEQYF. CDR3 DNA sequence: TGTGCCAGTAGTATAGGAAACATTGGCTACGAGCAGTACTTC.

This clone is a singleton in its sample. V usage is TRBV21-1 and J usage is TRBJ2-1; the D segment call TRBD1 is taken from the table without a DNA check. TRBV21-1 is annotated as a pseudogene. CDR3 size: 20 residues. The CDR3 coding sequence is TGTGCCAGCAGCAAAGCCCTCCAGGACAGGGTTGTGGGCTACGCCGGGGAGCAGTTCTTC. Translating gives CASSKALQDRVVGYAGEQFF.

The gene calls are TRBV19 and TRBJ2-3, with D unresolved. This CDR3 spans 14 amino acids. Germline lookup yields CDR1 LNHDA and CDR2 SQIVND (reference sequence). V was pared by 5 bases and J by 6 bases, with 15 bases between. CDR3 residues: CASSGPSVLDTQYF. Written as DNA, the CDR3 is TGTGCCAGTAGTGGACCCTCCGTTCTGGATACGCAGTATTTT.

This sequence joins TRBV25-1 and TRBJ2-7, with a tentative D call TRBD2 (6 bases). The CDR3 has 14 amino acids. The germline V gene encodes CDR1 MGHDK and CDR2 SYGVNS. V lost 3 bases and J lost 6, with 15 bases in between. The CDR3 spells CASSDRLTGSEQYF. The CDR3 DNA reads as TGTGCCAGCAGTGATCGGCTAACCGGGAGCGAGCAGTACTTC.

The genes are TRBV30 and TRBJ1-1, with D possibly being TRBD1 (5 bases). This CDR3 has 15 amino acids. CDR1 GTSNPN and CDR2 SVGIG come from the germline V gene (reference sequence). The V gene lost 0 bases and the J gene lost 3 bases, with 14 bases spanning the gap. CDR3 nucleotide sequence: TGTGCCTGGAGTGTACCCAGGGCTGGGGACACTGAAGCTTTCTTT. Translated, it gives CAWSVPRAGDTEAFF.

The chain joins TRBV6-5 to TRBJ1-1, with D perhaps matching TRBD1 (5 bases). CDR3 length: 13 amino acids. V was trimmed by 8 bases and J by 5 bases, leaving 15 bases between them. Germline loops: CDR1 MNHEY, CDR2 SVGAGI. The CDR3 sequence is CASVLRGETEAFF. In DNA form, the CDR3 reads TGTGCCAGCGTACTTCGGGGCGAAACTGAAGCTTTCTTT.

The chain has TRBV6-5 and TRBJ1-2; perhaps TRBD1 as D (5 bases). CDR3 size: 15 residues. Trimming pared 4 bases from V and 2 bases from J, leaving 14 bases between. In germline, CDR1 is MNHEY, CDR2 SVGAGI. The CDR3: CASSSGGLHNYGYTF. In nucleotides, the CDR3 is TGTGCCAGCAGTTCCGGGGGACTGCACAACTATGGCTACACCTTC.

CDR3 nucleotide sequence: TGTGCCAGCAGCCCCCAGGGGCTCTCTGGGGCCAACGTCCTGACTTTC. Amino acid sequence: CASSPQGLSGANVLTF. The rearrangement links TRBV2 to TRBJ2-6, with D possibly TRBD1 on 6 matching bases. This CDR3 is 16 amino acids long. Deletions cut 6 bases from V and 0 bases from J, with 12 bases between. Germline CDR1 SNHLY, CDR2 FYNNEI.

This rearrangement joins TRBV4-1 to TRBJ2-1, with TRBD2 as a possible D gene (7 bases). With 2 bases removed from V and 2 bases from J, the gap between germline ends came to 13 bases. The CDR3 covers 16 residues. CDR1 and CDR2 from the germline V gene are MGHRA and YSYEKL. DNA of the CDR3: TGCGCCAGCAGCCAAAGCCCGGGGGGCCCCTACAATGAGCAGTTCTTC. Translated: CASSQSPGGPYNEQFF.

The rearrangement uses TRBV7-8 and TRBJ1-5; the D gene is possibly TRBD1 (6 bases). Between the trimmed V and J ends, which lost 6 bases and 0 bases, there was a span of 18 bases. CDR1 is SGHVS, CDR2 FQNEAQ, per germline. This CDR3 region has 17 residues. CDR3 bases: TGTGCCAGCAGGACAGGACCCAACCCTTATAGCAATCAGCCCCAGCATTTT. This codes for CASRTGPNPYSNQPQHF.

The chain combines TRBV7-2 with TRBJ1-1; no definite D call. There are 13 residues in the CDR3. The germline V gene has CDR1 SGHTA and CDR2 FQGNSA. Trimming shortened V by 4 bases and J by 0 bases, and 6 bases separated the two germline ends. The CDR3 nucleotides read TGTGCCAGCAGCTCCTACCTGAACACTGAAGCTTTCTTT. Its protein product is CASSSYLNTEAFF.

This chain connects TRBV9 to TRBJ2-2; D is perhaps TRBD1 (5 bases). The length of the CDR3 is 16 residues. The germline V and J ends were trimmed by 0 bases and 0 bases, with 9 bases remaining between them. Germline assignment: CDR1 SGDLS and CDR2 YYNGEE. The CDR3, as DNA: TGTGCCAGCAGCGTAGCTGGCAGGGCGAACACCGGGGAGCTGTTTTTT. Encoded protein: CASSVAGRANTGELFF.